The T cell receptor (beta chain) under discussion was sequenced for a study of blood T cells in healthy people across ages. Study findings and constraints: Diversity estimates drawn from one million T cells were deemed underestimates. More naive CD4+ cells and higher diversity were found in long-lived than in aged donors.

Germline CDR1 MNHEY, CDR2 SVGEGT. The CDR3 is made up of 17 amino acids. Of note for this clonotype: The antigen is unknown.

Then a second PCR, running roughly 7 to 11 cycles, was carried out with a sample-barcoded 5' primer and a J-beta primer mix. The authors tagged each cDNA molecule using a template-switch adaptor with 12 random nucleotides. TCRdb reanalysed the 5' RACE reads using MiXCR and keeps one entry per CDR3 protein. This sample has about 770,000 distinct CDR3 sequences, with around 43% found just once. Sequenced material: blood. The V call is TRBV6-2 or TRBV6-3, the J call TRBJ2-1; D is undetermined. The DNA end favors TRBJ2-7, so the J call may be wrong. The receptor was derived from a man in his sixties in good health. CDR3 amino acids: CASTKLRTRNLYNEQYF. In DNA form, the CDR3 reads TGTGCCAGCACCAAATTACGGACGAGGAACCTCTACAATGAGCAGTACTTC.